These 19 T cell receptor beta chains came from one sample sequenced in a study of OX40 agonist ivuxolimab in advanced cancers. TCRdb keeps only in-frame clones here, not all; method: immunoSEQ multiplex PCR. The sample lists 35,000 to 45,000 clones, 70% to 85% occurring once. The sequencing used CD4+ or CD8+ T cells sorted from blood, collected in a trial of the OX40 agonist ivuxolimab. These receptors all stem from an adult with an advanced solid tumor such as melanoma, head and neck, liver or kidney cancer.

This rearrangement joins TRBV7-2 to TRBJ2-2; D tentatively fits TRBD1 or TRBD2 (5 bases each). Germline assignment: CDR1 SGHTA and CDR2 FQGNSA. The CDR3 is made up of 15 amino acids. Trimming took off 4 bases at V and 3 bases at J, with 12 bases between the two ends. The CDR3 loop reads CASSSTAEYTGELFF. CDR3 DNA: TGTGCCAGCAGCTCGACAGCGGAGTACACCGGGGAGCTGTTTTTT.

This rearrangement joins TRBV7-2 to TRBJ2-1; no clear D gene. Per germline, CDR1 SGHTA and CDR2 FQGNSA. The V end was cut by 4 bases, the J end by 0 bases, with 7 bases between. CDR3 length equals 14 residues. CDR3 nucleotides: TGTGCCAGCAGCTCGATAAGCTCCTACAATGAGCAGTTCTTC. It encodes CASSSISSYNEQFF.

The chain uses TRBV27 and TRBJ2-5; 7 positions match TRBD2. This CDR3 comprises 14 residues. V was pared by 2 bases and J by 5 bases, with 5 bases of the junction left unmatched. In germline, CDR1 is MNHEY, CDR2 SMNVEV (reference sequence). The CDR3 sequence: CASSLAGEWETQYF. The CDR3 DNA is TGTGCCAGCAGTTTAGCGGGAGAGTGGGAGACCCAGTACTTC.

CDR3 residues: CASSSSRYEQYF. CDR3 nucleotides: TGTGCCAGCAGTTCCTCAAGGTACGAGCAGTACTTC. The chain carries TRBV28 and TRBJ2-7; D is unclear. The CDR3 extends over 12 amino acids. The germline CDR1 and CDR2 sequences are MDHEN and SYDVKM. Trimming removed 4 bases at V and 4 bases at J, with 8 bases between.

The chain couples TRBV9 to TRBJ1-5, with D possibly TRBD1 on 6 matching bases. Germline CDR1 reads SGDLS; CDR2 reads YYNGEE. Between the trimmed V and J ends, which lost 7 bases and 2 bases, there was a span of 22 bases. This CDR3 has 17 residues. CDR3: CASSGGGEVIGNQPQHF. In DNA form, the CDR3 reads TGTGCCAGCTCGGGAGGGGGGGAGGTAATTGGCAATCAGCCCCAGCATTTT.

This rearrangement joins TRBV28 to TRBJ1-2; D is unresolved. CDR3 length: 15 residues. V lost 2 bases and J lost 5, with 15 bases in between. The germline V gene encodes CDR1 MDHEN and CDR2 SYDVKM. The CDR3 bases are TGTGCCAGCAGTTTAAACCTCCTTACAATTTATGGCTACACCTTC. It encodes CASSLNLLTIYGYTF.

The J gene is TRBJ1-1, the V gene TRBV11-2; 8 bases line up with TRBD1. CDR3 length: 18 amino acids. J gave up 5 bases and V 0 bases, and 14 bases lay outside the gene matches. Germline V gene data show CDR1 as SGHAT and CDR2 as FQNNGV. The CDR3 is CASSLDPRDRGWRTEAFF. For the CDR3, the DNA is TGTGCCAGCAGCTTAGATCCTAGAGACAGGGGTTGGCGAACTGAAGCTTTCTTT. Based on the CDR3 plus reference TRBV11-2 and TRBJ1-1, the full variable domain is EAGVAQSPRYKIIEKRQSVAFWCNPISGHATLYWYQQILGQGPKLLIQFQNNGVVDDSQLPKDRFSAERLKGVDSTLKIQPAKLEDSAVYLCASSLDPRDRGWRTEAFFGQGTRLTVV.

This clone appeared a single time. This sequence joins TRBV5-1 and TRBJ2-3; 8 nucleotides line up with TRBD1. The germline gives CDR1 SGHRS, CDR2 YFSETQ. V shed 3 bases and J 6 bases; nucleotides not matched to a gene: 6. CDR3 length equals 14 residues. The CDR3 DNA follows: TGCGCCAGCAGCTCAGGACAGGGTACGGATACGCAGTATTTT. Translating gives CASSSGQGTDTQYF.

The gene calls are TRBV29-1 and TRBJ1-1, with D perhaps matching TRBD1 (6 bases). The CDR3 consists of 15 residues. CDR1 SQVTM and CDR2 ANQGSEA come from the germline V gene. V was shortened by 2 bases and J by 1 base, with 14 bases between the two germline ends. CDR3 residues: CSVESQGRRNTEAFF. CDR3 in DNA: TGCAGCGTTGAATCTCAGGGGCGAAGGAACACTGAAGCTTTCTTT. Full variable domain (remainder filled in from reference TRBV29-1 and TRBJ1-1): SAVISQKPSRDICQRGTSLTIQCQVDSQVTMMFWYRQQPGQSLTLIATANQGSEATYESGFVIDKFPISRPNLTFSTLTVSNMSPEDSSIYLCSVESQGRRNTEAFFGQGTRLTVV.

CDR3 residues: CAISPTGEGSNQPQHF. The DNA of the CDR3 is TGTGCCATCAGCCCTACAGGGGAGGGAAGCAATCAGCCCCAGCATTTT. The chain carries TRBV10-3 and TRBJ1-5; 7 bases agree with TRBD1. CDR1 and CDR2 from the germline V gene are ENHRY and SYGVKD. The V gene end was trimmed by 6 bases and the J gene end by 1 base; junction bases not matched to a gene: 9. This CDR3 has 16 amino acids.

V is TRBV25-1 and J is TRBJ1-5, with TRBD1 identical over 8 bases. From germline, CDR1 is MGHDK and CDR2 SYGVNS. The CDR3 runs 14 residues. With V trimmed by 6 bases and J by 3 bases, 4 bases remained unmatched. The CDR3 DNA sequence: TGTGCCAGCAGCGCAGGGGGCTTCAATCAGCCCCAGCATTTT. Its protein is CASSAGGFNQPQHF.

V gene TRBV27 combines with J gene TRBJ2-3; D gene ambiguous. Germline loops: CDR1 MNHEY, CDR2 SMNVEV (reference sequence). This CDR3 spans 14 amino acids. Trimming cost V 4 bases and J 5 bases, with 13 bases left between them. The CDR3 sequence is CASSSSFKLDTQYF. The DNA of the CDR3 is TGTGCCAGCAGTTCCTCGTTTAAGCTAGATACGCAGTATTTT.

This clone was detected once. The rearrangement joins TRBV9 to TRBJ1-5; D unresolved. The CDR3 has 15 amino acids. Trimming took 0 bases from V and 6 from J, leaving 13 bases between them. CDR1 and CDR2 (germline): SGDLS, YYNGEE. Here the CDR3 reads CASSVATGIGQPQHF. CDR3 in DNA: TGTGCCAGCAGCGTAGCTACGGGCATAGGTCAGCCCCAGCATTTT.

The chain combines TRBV18 with TRBJ1-1; D is perhaps TRBD1 (5 bases). Germline assignment: CDR1 KGHSH and CDR2 LQKENI. V was pared by 3 bases and J by 2 bases, with 13 bases between. This CDR3 has 15 residues. The CDR3 reads CASSPTGTQNTEAFF. DNA for the CDR3: TGTGCCAGCTCACCGACTGGGACTCAAAACACTGAAGCTTTCTTT.

This clone was observed at least ten times. The chain couples TRBV7-6 to TRBJ2-7; no definite D call. This CDR3 contains 11 residues. Trimming pared 3 bases from V and 7 bases from J, leaving 7 bases between. CDR1 is SGHVS and CDR2 is FNYEAQ in the germline V gene. As DNA, the CDR3 is TGTGCCAGCAGCTTCGGACCAGAGCAGTACTTC. This codes for CASSFGPEQYF.

The genes are TRBV7-9 and TRBJ2-7; D remains ambiguous. The CDR3 contains 13 residues. The germline gives CDR1 SEHNR, CDR2 FQNEAQ (reference sequence). V gave up 1 base and J gave up 4 bases, with 8 bases separating them. CDR3 coding DNA: TGTGCCAGCAGCTTAGGCGGAACGTACGAGCAGTACTTC. Translation gives CASSLGGTYEQYF.

In nucleotides, the CDR3 is TGTGCCAGCAGCCCCTACCCTCTAACGGGGGGGAGGAGCTACAATGAGCAGTTCTTC. Translated: CASSPYPLTGGRSYNEQFF. The chain carries TRBV21-1 and TRBJ2-1; the table's D call TRBD2 went unverified against the DNA. TRBV21-1 counts as a pseudogene. The CDR3 has 19 residues.

Comment on this clone: Germline and junction disagree at one end, which may indicate a read error. The genes are TRBV29-1 and TRBJ1-1, with D possibly TRBD1 on 6 matching bases. CDR1 and CDR2 from the germline V gene are SQVTM and ANQGSEA. This CDR3 spans 14 amino acids. The CDR3 region is CSVEGTGLNTEAFF. The DNA of the CDR3 is TGCAGCGTCGAAGGTACAGGGTTGAACACTGAAGCTTTCTTT.

The chain uses TRBV27 and TRBJ1-5, with D possibly TRBD1 on 5 matching bases. This CDR3 contains 15 residues. Trimming took 0 bases from V and 1 from J, leaving 7 bases between them. Germline loops: CDR1 MNHEY, CDR2 SMNVEV (reference sequence). Here the CDR3 DNA reads TGTGCCAGCAGTTTATCGAGACAGAGCAATCAGCCCCAGCATTTT. This encodes CASSLSRQSNQPQHF.